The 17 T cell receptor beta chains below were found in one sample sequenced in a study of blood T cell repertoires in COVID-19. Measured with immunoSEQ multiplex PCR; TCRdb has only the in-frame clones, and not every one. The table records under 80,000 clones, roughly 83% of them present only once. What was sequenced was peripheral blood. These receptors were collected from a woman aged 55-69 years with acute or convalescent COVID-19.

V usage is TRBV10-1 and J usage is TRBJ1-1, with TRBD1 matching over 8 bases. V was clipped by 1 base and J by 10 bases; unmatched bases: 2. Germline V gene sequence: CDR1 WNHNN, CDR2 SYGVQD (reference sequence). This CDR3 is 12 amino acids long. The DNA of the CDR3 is TGCGCCAGCAGTGAGTTTCAGGGGGCAGCTTTCTTT. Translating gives CASSEFQGAAFF.

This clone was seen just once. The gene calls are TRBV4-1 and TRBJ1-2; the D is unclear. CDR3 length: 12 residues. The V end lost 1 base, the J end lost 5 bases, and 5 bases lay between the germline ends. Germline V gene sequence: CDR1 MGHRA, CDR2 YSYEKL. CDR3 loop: CASSQVGYGYTF. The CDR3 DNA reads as TGCGCCAGCAGCCAAGTCGGGTATGGCTACACCTTC.

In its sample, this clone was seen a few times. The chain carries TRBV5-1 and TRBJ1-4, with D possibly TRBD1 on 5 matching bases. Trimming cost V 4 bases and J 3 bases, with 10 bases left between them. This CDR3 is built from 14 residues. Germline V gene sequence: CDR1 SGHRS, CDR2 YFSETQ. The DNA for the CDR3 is TGCGCCAGCAGCCCCCGGGGGGCTAATGAAAAACTGTTTTTT. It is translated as CASSPRGANEKLFF.

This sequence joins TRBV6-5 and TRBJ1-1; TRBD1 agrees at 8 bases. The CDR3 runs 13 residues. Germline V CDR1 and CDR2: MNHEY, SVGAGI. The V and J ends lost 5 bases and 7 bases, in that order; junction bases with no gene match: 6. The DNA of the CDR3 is TGTGCCAGCAGTAGGGGACAGGAATATGAAGCTTTCTTT. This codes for CASSRGQEYEAFF.

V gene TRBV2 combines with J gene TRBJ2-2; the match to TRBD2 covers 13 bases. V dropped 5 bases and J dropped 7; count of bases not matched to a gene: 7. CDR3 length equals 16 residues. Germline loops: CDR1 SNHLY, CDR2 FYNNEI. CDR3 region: CASSPRTSGGSGELFF. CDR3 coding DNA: TGTGCCAGCAGTCCGCGGACTAGCGGGGGAAGCGGGGAGCTGTTTTTT.

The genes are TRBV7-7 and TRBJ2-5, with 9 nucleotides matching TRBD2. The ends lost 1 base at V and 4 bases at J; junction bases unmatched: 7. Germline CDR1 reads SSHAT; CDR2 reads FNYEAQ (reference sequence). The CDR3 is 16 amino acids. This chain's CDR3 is CASSLVGGGAPETQYF. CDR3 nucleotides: TGTGCCAGCAGCTTAGTGGGCGGGGGGGCCCCAGAGACCCAGTACTTC.

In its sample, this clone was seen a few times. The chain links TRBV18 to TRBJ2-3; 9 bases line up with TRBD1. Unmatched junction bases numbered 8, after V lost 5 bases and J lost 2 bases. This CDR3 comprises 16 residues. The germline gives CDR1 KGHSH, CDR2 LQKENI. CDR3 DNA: TGTGCCAGCTCATCCATGGACAGGGGAGCCACAGATACGCAGTATTTT. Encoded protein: CASSSMDRGATDTQYF.

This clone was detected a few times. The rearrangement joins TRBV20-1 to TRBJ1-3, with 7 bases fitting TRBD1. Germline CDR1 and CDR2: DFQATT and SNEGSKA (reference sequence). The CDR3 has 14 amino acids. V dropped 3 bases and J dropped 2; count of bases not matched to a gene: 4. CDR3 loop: CSASLGTAGNTIYF. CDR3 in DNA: TGCAGTGCTAGTCTCGGGACAGCTGGAAACACCATATATTTT.

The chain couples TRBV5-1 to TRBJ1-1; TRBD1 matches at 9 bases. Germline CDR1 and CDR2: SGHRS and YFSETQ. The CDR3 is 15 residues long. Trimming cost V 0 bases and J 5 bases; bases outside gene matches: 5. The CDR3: CASSLGGQGSTEAFF. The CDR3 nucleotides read TGCGCCAGCAGCTTGGGGGGACAGGGTTCGACTGAAGCTTTCTTT.

The CDR3: CATTEGGVSETQYF. Here the CDR3 DNA reads TGTGCCACCACCGAAGGGGGGGTCTCGGAGACCCAGTACTTC. V is TRBV18 and J is TRBJ2-5; TRBD2 is a possible D gene (7 bases). The V gene's germline CDR1 is KGHSH and CDR2 LQKENI. The V and J ends lost 10 bases and 5 bases respectively, with 20 bases between them. The CDR3 runs 14 residues.

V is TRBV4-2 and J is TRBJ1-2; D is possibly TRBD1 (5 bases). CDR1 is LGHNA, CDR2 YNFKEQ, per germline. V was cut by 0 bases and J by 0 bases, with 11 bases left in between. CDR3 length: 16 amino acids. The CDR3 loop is CASSQEGTGANYGYTF. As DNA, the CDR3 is TGTGCCAGCAGCCAAGAAGGGACGGGAGCTAACTATGGCTACACCTTC.

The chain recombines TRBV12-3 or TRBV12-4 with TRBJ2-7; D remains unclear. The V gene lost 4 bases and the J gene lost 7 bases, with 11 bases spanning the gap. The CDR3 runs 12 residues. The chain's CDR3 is CASSSPPVEQYF. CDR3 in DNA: TGTGCCAGCAGTTCTCCCCCTGTGGAGCAGTACTTC.

The CDR3 reads CAWSYGQGARNEKLFF. The CDR3 DNA follows: TGTGCCTGGAGTTATGGGCAGGGGGCGAGGAATGAAAAACTGTTTTTT. J is TRBJ1-4 and V is TRBV30, with 8 bases matching TRBD1. V lost 2 bases and J lost 5; bases outside the gene matches: 10. In germline, CDR1 is GTSNPN, CDR2 SVGIG (reference sequence). The length of the CDR3 is 16 residues.

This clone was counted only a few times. The CDR3 bases are TGTGCCACCAGTGATTTTTTGGGGCAGGGTGATTCCGGGGAGCTGTTTTTT. Its protein product is CATSDFLGQGDSGELFF. The chain couples TRBV24-1 to TRBJ2-2, with D possibly being TRBD1 (5 bases). This CDR3 has 17 residues. Per germline, CDR1 KGHDR and CDR2 SFDVKD. V gave up 1 base and J gave up 6 bases, with 17 bases separating them.

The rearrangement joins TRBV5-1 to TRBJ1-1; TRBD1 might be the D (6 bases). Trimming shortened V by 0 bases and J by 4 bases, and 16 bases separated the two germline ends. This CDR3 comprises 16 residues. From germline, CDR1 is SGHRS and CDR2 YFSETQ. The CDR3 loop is CASSLAPRGGPTEAFF. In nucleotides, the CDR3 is TGCGCCAGCAGCTTGGCCCCCAGGGGCGGTCCCACTGAAGCTTTCTTT.

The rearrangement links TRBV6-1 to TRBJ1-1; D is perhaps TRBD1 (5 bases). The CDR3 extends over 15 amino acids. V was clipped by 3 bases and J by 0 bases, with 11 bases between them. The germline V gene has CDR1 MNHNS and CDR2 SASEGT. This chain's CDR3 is CASSDEGAMNTEAFF. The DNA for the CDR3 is TGTGCCAGCAGTGATGAAGGGGCCATGAACACTGAAGCTTTCTTT.

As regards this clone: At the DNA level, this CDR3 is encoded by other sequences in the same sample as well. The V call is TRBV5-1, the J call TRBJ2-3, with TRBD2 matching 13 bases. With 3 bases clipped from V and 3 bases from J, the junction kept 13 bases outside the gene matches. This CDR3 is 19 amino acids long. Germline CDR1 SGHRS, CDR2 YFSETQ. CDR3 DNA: TGCGCCAGCAGCTCCGGACTAGCGGGGGCCCCAGGGGGGACAGATACGCAGTATTTT. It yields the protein CASSSGLAGAPGGTDTQYF.